Sequencing of this T cell receptor beta chain was carried out in a study of T cell repertoires in ileal Crohn's disease. Time point described: neoterminal ileum biopsy at postoperative endoscopy, about 6 months after surgery. The repertoire was sequenced with immunoSEQ multiplex PCR; TCRdb's copy has only in-frame clones and lacks some. The sample consists of roughly 8,500 clones, around 80% of them appearing once. V lost 7 bases and J lost 4, with 13 bases in between. Germline CDR1 and CDR2: LNHDA and SQIVND (reference sequence). The CDR3 loop spans 13 amino acids. The receptor's source is an adult with Crohn's disease. Sequenced material: ileal tissue. This chain links TRBV19 with TRBJ1-2; D remains ambiguous. The DNA of the CDR3 is TGTGCCAGTATGCGGGGAGTAGGCTATGGCTACACCTTC. It encodes CASMRGVGYGYTF. Full variable domain (missing parts from reference TRBV19 and TRBJ1-2): DGGITQSPKYLFRKEGQNVTLSCEQNLNHDAMYWYRQDPGQGLRLIYYSQIVNDFQKGDIAEGYSVSREKKESFPLTVTSAQKNPTAFYLCASMRGVGYGYTFGSGTRLTVV.